These T cell receptor beta chains were read from a single sample in a study of T cells in tuberculosis. The method was immunoSEQ multiplex PCR; TCRdb's version includes in-frame clones alone and lacks a portion of them. The sample includes tens of thousands of clones, about 95% of them seen just once. Specimen: PBMCs, collected at tuberculosis diagnosis. The receptor set was obtained from an adult with tuberculosis. Both conserved end residues are part of each CDR3. Each record gives: D gene, clone size, V gene, J gene, CDR3 protein, CDR3 DNA. The D gene is left open where the match is weak. Rows may omit the clone size; those that give it use once, few, many or a size class.

d_gene: -; abundance: -; v_gene: TRBV30; j_gene: TRBJ1-2; CDR3aa: CAWSVTTAGGYTF; CDR3nt: TGTGCCTGGAGTGTAACGACAGCGGGTGGCTACACCTTC
d_gene: -; abundance: -; v_gene: TRBV27; j_gene: TRBJ1-5; CDR3aa: CASSPDSPNQPQHF; CDR3nt: TGTGCCAGCAGTCCGGACTCACCCAATCAGCCCCAGCATTTT
d_gene: -; abundance: -; v_gene: TRBV28; j_gene: TRBJ1-1; CDR3aa: CASSERRAFF; CDR3nt: TGTGCCAGCAGTGAGAGGAGGGCTTTCTTT
d_gene: -; abundance: -; v_gene: TRBV9; j_gene: TRBJ2-5; CDR3aa: CASSVGGFQETQYF; CDR3nt: TGTGCCAGCAGCGTAGGAGGCTTCCAAGAGACCCAGTACTTC
d_gene: TRBD2; abundance: -; v_gene: TRBV28; j_gene: TRBJ2-5; CDR3aa: CASSLGLGLVSSTQYF; CDR3nt: TGTGCCAGCAGTTTAGGGTTGGGACTAGTATCGTCGACCCAGTACTTC
d_gene: TRBD1; abundance: -; v_gene: TRBV7-6; j_gene: TRBJ1-1; CDR3aa: CASSLAPIRTGGGVGTEAFF; CDR3nt: TGTGCCAGCAGCTTAGCCCCCATAAGAACAGGGGGCGGAGTGGGCACTGAAGCTTTCTTT
d_gene: -; abundance: -; v_gene: TRBV5-6; j_gene: TRBJ1-4; CDR3aa: CASSVPTASNEKLFF; CDR3nt: TGTGCCAGCAGCGTACCGACTGCTTCGAATGAAAAACTGTTTTTT
d_gene: TRBD2; abundance: -; v_gene: TRBV9; j_gene: TRBJ2-1; CDR3aa: CASSALPSGTYNEQFF; CDR3nt: TGTGCCAGCAGCGCCTTACCTAGCGGGACTTACAATGAGCAGTTCTTC
d_gene: -; abundance: -; v_gene: TRBV7-2; j_gene: TRBJ2-1; CDR3aa: CASSLLRPEQFF; CDR3nt: TGTGCCAGCAGCTTACTCCGTCCTGAGCAGTTCTTC
d_gene: TRBD1; abundance: -; v_gene: TRBV2; j_gene: TRBJ2-1; CDR3aa: CASSNDRVIEQFF; CDR3nt: TGTGCCAGCAGTAATGACAGGGTGATTGAGCAGTTCTTC
d_gene: TRBD1; abundance: -; v_gene: TRBV10-3; j_gene: TRBJ2-6; CDR3aa: CAIRPGQGKAGANVLTF; CDR3nt: TGTGCCATCAGGCCGGGACAGGGAAAGGCTGGGGCCAACGTCCTGACTTTC
d_gene: -; abundance: -; v_gene: TRBV28; j_gene: TRBJ1-1; CDR3aa: CASTPAGLPNAAFF; CDR3nt: TGTGCCAGCACCCCTGCGGGGCTTCCTAACGCGGCTTTCTTT
d_gene: -; abundance: -; v_gene: TRBV19; j_gene: TRBJ2-7; CDR3aa: CASRLGGSYEQYF; CDR3nt: TGTGCCAGTAGACTAGGTGGGAGTTACGAGCAGTACTTC
d_gene: TRBD2; abundance: once; v_gene: TRBV19; j_gene: TRBJ2-7; CDR3aa: CASSGGLAGREQYF; CDR3nt: TGTGCCAGTAGTGGGGGACTAGCGGGACGAGAGCAGTACTTC
d_gene: -; abundance: -; v_gene: TRBV4-2; j_gene: TRBJ2-7; CDR3aa: CAGEGQYF; CDR3nt: TGTGCTGGAGAGGGGCAGTACTTC
d_gene: -; abundance: -; v_gene: TRBV12-5; j_gene: TRBJ2-7; CDR3aa: CASENGAGAAGEQYF; CDR3nt: TGTGCTAGTGAAAATGGGGCAGGGGCCGCAGGAGAGCAGTACTTC
d_gene: TRBD2; abundance: -; v_gene: TRBV6-5; j_gene: TRBJ2-2; CDR3aa: CASRDLAVGELFF; CDR3nt: TGTGCCAGCAGGGACCTAGCGGTCGGGGAGCTGTTTTTT
d_gene: -; abundance: -; v_gene: TRBV4-2; j_gene: TRBJ1-4; CDR3aa: CASSQTTATNEKLFF; CDR3nt: TGTGCCAGCAGCCAGACGACAGCTACTAATGAAAAACTGTTTTTT
d_gene: -; abundance: -; v_gene: TRBV6-5; j_gene: TRBJ1-3; CDR3aa: CASSEGTFGNTIYF; CDR3nt: TGTGCCAGCAGCGAAGGGACTTTCGGAAACACCATATATTTT
d_gene: -; abundance: -; v_gene: TRBV9; j_gene: TRBJ2-7; CDR3aa: CASSPLGTTSYEQYF; CDR3nt: TGTGCCAGCAGCCCCCTCGGGACAACCTCCTACGAGCAGTACTTC
d_gene: TRBD1; abundance: -; v_gene: TRBV6-1; j_gene: TRBJ1-6; CDR3aa: CAGSRDSFSPLHF; CDR3nt: TGTGCCGGGTCCCGGGACAGTTTTTCACCCCTCCACTTT
d_gene: TRBD1; abundance: -; v_gene: TRBV9; j_gene: TRBJ2-5; CDR3aa: CASSVGGQGETQYF; CDR3nt: TGTGCCAGCAGCGTAGGAGGACAGGGAGAGACCCAGTACTTC
d_gene: TRBD1; abundance: few; v_gene: TRBV27; j_gene: TRBJ2-3; CDR3aa: CASSGTRQGASTDTQYF; CDR3nt: TGTGCCAGCAGTGGAACCCGACAGGGGGCAAGCACAGATACGCAGTATTTT
d_gene: -; abundance: -; v_gene: TRBV7-2; j_gene: TRBJ1-6; CDR3aa: CASSLRGGGNNSPLHF; CDR3nt: TGTGCCAGCAGCTTAAGGGGCGGGGGGAATAATTCACCCCTCCACTTT
d_gene: -; abundance: -; v_gene: TRBV5-5; j_gene: TRBJ2-5; CDR3aa: CASSFERRETQYF; CDR3nt: TGTGCCAGCAGCTTCGAGCGAAGAGAGACCCAGTACTTC
d_gene: TRBD1; abundance: -; v_gene: TRBV7-2; j_gene: TRBJ2-3; CDR3aa: CASSLTGGVSDTQYF; CDR3nt: TGTGCCAGCAGCTTGACAGGGGGCGTTTCAGATACGCAGTATTTT
d_gene: TRBD2; abundance: -; v_gene: TRBV18; j_gene: TRBJ2-7; CDR3aa: CASSPTGTSDSYEQYF; CDR3nt: TGTGCCAGCTCACCAACCGGGACTAGCGATTCCTACGAGCAGTACTTC
d_gene: -; abundance: -; v_gene: TRBV19; j_gene: TRBJ1-1; CDR3aa: CASSIGQPSTEAFF; CDR3nt: TGTGCCAGTAGTATAGGCCAACCGAGCACTGAAGCTTTCTTT
d_gene: TRBD1; abundance: once; v_gene: TRBV7-2; j_gene: TRBJ1-4; CDR3aa: CASSSRQGTNEKLFF; CDR3nt: TGTGCCAGCAGCAGTCGACAGGGAACTAATGAAAAACTGTTTTTT
d_gene: TRBD1; abundance: -; v_gene: TRBV7-2; j_gene: TRBJ2-1; CDR3aa: CASSFDRGTLDEQFF; CDR3nt: TGTGCCAGCAGCTTCGACAGGGGGACGTTGGATGAGCAGTTCTTC
d_gene: -; abundance: once; v_gene: TRBV28; j_gene: TRBJ2-7; CDR3aa: CASCSDIYEQYF; CDR3nt: TGTGCCAGCTGCTCGGACATATACGAGCAGTACTTC
d_gene: -; abundance: -; v_gene: TRBV7-8; j_gene: TRBJ2-5; CDR3aa: CASSLVRSRFQETQYF; CDR3nt: TGTGCCAGCAGCTTAGTAAGATCGAGGTTTCAAGAGACCCAGTACTTC
d_gene: TRBD1; abundance: -; v_gene: TRBV7-9; j_gene: TRBJ1-2; CDR3aa: CASSLAGTDWGYTF; CDR3nt: TGTGCCAGCAGCTTAGCCGGGACAGATTGGGGCTACACCTTC
d_gene: TRBD1; abundance: once; v_gene: TRBV5-6; j_gene: TRBJ2-3; CDR3aa: CASSRTGVDTQYF; CDR3nt: TGTGCCAGCAGCCGGACAGGGGTAGATACGCAGTATTTT
d_gene: TRBD1; abundance: -; v_gene: TRBV19; j_gene: TRBJ1-1; CDR3aa: CASRLTGQTSEAFF; CDR3nt: TGTGCCAGTCGCCTGACAGGGCAAACTTCTGAAGCTTTCTTT
d_gene: -; abundance: -; v_gene: TRBV27; j_gene: TRBJ1-4; CDR3aa: CASSFRGEEEKLFF; CDR3nt: TGTGCCAGCAGTTTTAGAGGGGAGGAGGAAAAACTGTTTTTT
d_gene: TRBD2; abundance: -; v_gene: TRBV5-4; j_gene: TRBJ2-7; CDR3aa: CASSSSGTKTYEQYF; CDR3nt: TGTGCCAGCAGCTCCTCGGGGACTAAAACCTACGAGCAGTACTTC
d_gene: TRBD1; abundance: -; v_gene: TRBV7-9; j_gene: TRBJ1-6; CDR3aa: CASSDGQGALYNSPLHF; CDR3nt: TGTGCCAGCAGCGATGGACAGGGGGCCCTCTATAATTCACCCCTCCACTTT
d_gene: -; abundance: -; v_gene: TRBV14; j_gene: TRBJ1-1; CDR3aa: CASSHLGLGTEAFF; CDR3nt: TGTGCCAGCAGCCATTTGGGGCTAGGGACTGAAGCTTTCTTT
d_gene: TRBD1; abundance: -; v_gene: TRBV27; j_gene: TRBJ2-1; CDR3aa: CASSLKVTGGSEQFF; CDR3nt: TGTGCCAGCAGTTTAAAAGTCACAGGGGGTAGTGAGCAGTTCTTC
d_gene: TRBD2; abundance: -; v_gene: TRBV7-9; j_gene: TRBJ2-5; CDR3aa: CASSGRLAGGPETQYF; CDR3nt: TGTGCCAGCAGCGGTCGACTAGCGGGAGGGCCTGAGACCCAGTACTTC